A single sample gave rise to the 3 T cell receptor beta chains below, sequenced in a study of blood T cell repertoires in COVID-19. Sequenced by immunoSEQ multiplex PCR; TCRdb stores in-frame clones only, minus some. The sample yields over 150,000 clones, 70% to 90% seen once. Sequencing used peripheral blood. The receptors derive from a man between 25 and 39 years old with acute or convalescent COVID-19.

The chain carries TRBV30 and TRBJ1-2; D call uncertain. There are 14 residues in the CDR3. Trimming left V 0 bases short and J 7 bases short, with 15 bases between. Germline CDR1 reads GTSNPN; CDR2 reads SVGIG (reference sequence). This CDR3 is CAWSVQRVQGGYTF. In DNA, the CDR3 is TGTGCCTGGAGTGTACAGAGGGTCCAAGGTGGCTACACCTTC. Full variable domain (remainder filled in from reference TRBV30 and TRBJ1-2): SQTIHQWPATLVQPVGSPLSLECTVEGTSNPNLYWYRQAAGRGLQLLFYSVGIGQISSEVPQNLSASRPQDRQFILSSKKLLLSDSGFYLCAWSVQRVQGGYTFGSGTRLTVV.

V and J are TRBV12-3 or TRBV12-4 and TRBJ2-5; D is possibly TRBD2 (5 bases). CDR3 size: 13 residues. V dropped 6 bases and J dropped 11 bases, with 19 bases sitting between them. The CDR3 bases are TGTGCCAGCAGCTTCACGGAATTCGGGATTCAGTACTTC. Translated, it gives CASSFTEFGIQYF.

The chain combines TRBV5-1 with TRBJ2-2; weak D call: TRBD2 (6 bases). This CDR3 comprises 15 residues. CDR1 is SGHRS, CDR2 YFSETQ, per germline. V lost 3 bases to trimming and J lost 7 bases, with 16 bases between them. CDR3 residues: CASSSGHAGSGELFF. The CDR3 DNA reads TGCGCCAGCAGCTCTGGACACGCGGGGAGCGGGGAGCTGTTTTTT.